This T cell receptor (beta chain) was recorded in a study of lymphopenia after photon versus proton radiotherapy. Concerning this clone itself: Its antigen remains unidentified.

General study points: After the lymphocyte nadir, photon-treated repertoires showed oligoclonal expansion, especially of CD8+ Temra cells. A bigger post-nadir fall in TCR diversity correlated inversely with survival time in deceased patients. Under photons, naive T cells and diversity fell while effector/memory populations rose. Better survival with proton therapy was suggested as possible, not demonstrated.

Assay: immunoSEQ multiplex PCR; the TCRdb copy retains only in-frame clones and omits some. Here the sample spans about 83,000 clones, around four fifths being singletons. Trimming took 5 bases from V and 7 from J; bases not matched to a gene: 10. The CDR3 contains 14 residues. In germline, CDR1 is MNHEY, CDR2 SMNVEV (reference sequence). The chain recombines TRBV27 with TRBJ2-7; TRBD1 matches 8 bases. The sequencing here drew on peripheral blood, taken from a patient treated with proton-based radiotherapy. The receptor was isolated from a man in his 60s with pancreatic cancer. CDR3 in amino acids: CASSPGGRGGEQYF. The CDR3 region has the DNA TGTGCCAGCAGTCCAGGGGGCCGCGGAGGTGAGCAGTACTTC.